This entry lists 21 T cell receptor beta chains sequenced from one sample in a study of sequential checkpoint blockade in melanoma. Sequencing was performed with immunoSEQ multiplex PCR; in TCRdb, only in-frame clones are kept and a portion is missing. The sample shows 25,000 to 35,000 clones, around 80% of them seen only once. Treatment in this sample: randomized to nivolumab then ipilimumab (arm A) or the reverse (arm B). The sample in question was CD8+ T cells sorted from blood (inferred from file names), obtained from a patient given nivolumab and ipilimumab in sequence. The receptors stem from a human donor with melanoma.

The chain carries TRBV19 and TRBJ2-2, with D perhaps matching TRBD2 (6 bases). Germline values: CDR1 LNHDA, CDR2 SQIVND (reference sequence). V was trimmed by 7 bases and J by 4 bases, leaving 13 bases between them. The CDR3 has 14 amino acids. The CDR3 coding sequence is TGTGCCAGTACTCTTATGGGGGGCACCGGGGAGCTGTTTTTT. It codes for CASTLMGGTGELFF.

V is TRBV7-3 and J is TRBJ2-5; TRBD2 aligns across 10 bases. V lost 5 bases to trimming and J lost 2 bases; unmatched junction nucleotides: 5. The CDR3 length is 15 residues. CDR1 is SGHTA, CDR2 FQGTGA, per germline. The CDR3 DNA is TGTGCCAGCAGCCCGGGACTAGCGACTCAAGAGACCCAGTACTTC. Amino acids: CASSPGLATQETQYF. The whole variable domain, filled in from reference TRBV7-3 and TRBJ2-5, reads GAGVSQTPSNKVTEKGKYVELRCDPISGHTALYWYRQSLGQGPEFLIYFQGTGAADDSGLPNDRFFAVRPEGSVSTLKIQRTERGDSAVYLCASSPGLATQETQYFGPGTRLLVL.

V is TRBV29-1 and J is TRBJ1-1; a weak D match, TRBD1 (6 bases). CDR3 length equals 15 residues. Germline V lookup: CDR1 SQVTM, CDR2 ANQGSEA. The ends were cut back, 6 bases at V and 0 bases at J, with 17 bases in the middle. The CDR3 reads CSVCPRDTLNTEAFF. As DNA, the CDR3 is TGCAGCGTCTGCCCCCGGGACACCCTGAACACTGAAGCTTTCTTT.

This clone has only a few counts. The genes are TRBV4-3 and TRBJ2-1; TRBD2 matches at 8 bases. V gave up 4 bases and J gave up 6 bases; unmatched junction bases: 2. The CDR3 contains 13 residues. Germline assignment: CDR1 LGHNA and CDR2 YSLEER. The CDR3 loop is CASSLGRGNEQFF. The CDR3 DNA reads TGCGCCAGCAGCCTCGGGAGGGGCAATGAGCAGTTCTTC.

The chain is built from TRBV15 and TRBJ2-1, with 12 nucleotides matching TRBD2. V lost 9 bases to trimming and J lost 2 bases; unmatched junction nucleotides: 11. CDR1 is LNHNV and CDR2 is YYDKDF in the germline V gene (reference sequence). The CDR3 contains 17 residues. CDR3 nucleotide sequence: TGTGCCACGACGACTAGCGGGGGCCTTACGGCCTACAATGAGCAGTTCTTC. Its protein product is CATTTSGGLTAYNEQFF. The variable domain in full, completed from reference TRBV15 and TRBJ2-1, reads DAMVIQNPRYQVTQFGKPVTLSCSQTLNHNVMYWYQQKSSQAPKLLFHYYDKDFNNEADTPDNFQSRRPNTSFCFLDIRSPGLGDTAMYLCATTTSGGLTAYNEQFFGPGTRLTVL.

CDR3 amino acids: CAISGTGEAVNYGYTF. CDR3 bases: TGTGCCATCAGTGGGACAGGGGAGGCGGTAAACTATGGCTACACCTTC. The chain uses TRBV10-3 and TRBJ1-2, with TRBD1 identical over 9 bases. The CDR3 totals 16 residues. V shed 4 bases, J shed 2 bases, and the junction held 8 bases outside the gene matches. From germline, CDR1 is ENHRY and CDR2 SYGVKD.

The chain combines TRBV7-9 with TRBJ1-5; 8 bases match TRBD1. With V trimmed by 1 base and J by 6 bases, 5 bases remained unmatched. The CDR3 has 15 residues. CDR1 is SEHNR, CDR2 FQNEAQ, per germline (reference sequence). The CDR3 coding sequence is TGTGCCAGCAGCTTAGGGACAGGGCATGGTCAGCCCCAGCATTTT. It translates to CASSLGTGHGQPQHF.

This chain connects TRBV13 to TRBJ2-1, with 10 bases aligning to TRBD2. The germline CDR1 and CDR2 sequences are PRHDT and FYEKMQ (reference sequence). There are 15 residues in the CDR3. The V gene end was trimmed by 6 bases and the J gene end by 8 bases; junction bases not matched to a gene: 10. CDR3 nucleotide sequence: TGTGCCAGCAGACCTCCTAGCGGGGGACGCTATGAGCAGTTCTTC. Encoded protein: CASRPPSGGRYEQFF.

CDR3 DNA: TGCGCCAGCAGCCAAGATCAGGGTTCACCCCTCCACTTT. Its protein product is CASSQDQGSPLHF. The chain employs TRBV4-3 and TRBJ1-6, with D maybe TRBD1 (5 bases). From germline, CDR1 is LGHNA and CDR2 YSLEER. The germline V and J ends were trimmed by 0 bases and 9 bases, with 6 bases remaining between them. The CDR3 totals 13 residues.

Concerning this clone: Other DNA sequences of this sample code for an identical CDR3. This chain uses TRBV7-9 with TRBJ1-1; 8 bases map to TRBD1. The CDR3 is 14 residues long. Germline V lookup: CDR1 SEHNR, CDR2 FQNEAQ (reference sequence). The junction had 3 bases not matched to a gene; V was cut back by 4 bases and J by 2 bases. The CDR3 bases are TGTGCCAGCAGCTCTACAGGGGGAAACACTGAAGCTTTCTTT. This codes for CASSSTGGNTEAFF.

The genes are TRBV5-4 and TRBJ1-1; no firm D call. The CDR3 length is 12 residues. The ends were cut back, 6 bases at V and 1 base at J, with 7 bases in the middle. CDR1 and CDR2 from the germline V gene are SGHNT and YYREEE (reference sequence). CDR3 in DNA: TGTGCCAGCACCGCGGGGAACACTGAAGCTTTCTTT. Amino acid sequence: CASTAGNTEAFF.

J is TRBJ2-1 and V is TRBV12-5; perhaps TRBD1 as D (6 bases). Germline assignment: CDR1 LGHNT and CDR2 FRNRAP. Trimming removed 0 bases at V and 5 bases at J, with 14 bases between. The CDR3 is 16 amino acids. The CDR3 here is CASGLVTGTHHNEQFF. The CDR3 DNA follows: TGTGCTAGTGGTTTGGTTACCGGGACACACCACAATGAGCAGTTCTTC.

This clone was seen only a few times. J is TRBJ2-4 and V is TRBV4-2, with unresolved D. The germline V gene encodes CDR1 LGHNA and CDR2 YNFKEQ. The CDR3 is 16 residues long. The V gene lost 0 bases and the J gene lost 0 bases, with 9 bases spanning the gap. The CDR3, as DNA: TGTGCCAGCAGCCAAGAAGAGCGACTAGCCAAAAACATTCAGTACTTC. Amino acid sequence: CASSQEERLAKNIQYF.

This clone was observed a handful of times. The chain employs TRBV5-6 and TRBJ2-7; TRBD2 might be the D (5 bases). The CDR3 loop spans 14 amino acids. Germline assignment: CDR1 SGHDT and CDR2 YYEEEE. V was trimmed by 2 bases and J by 7 bases, leaving 16 bases between them. The CDR3, as DNA: TGTGCCAGCAGCTTTGTGGCACGGGAAGGTGAGCAGTACTTC. As protein: CASSFVAREGEQYF.

The V call is TRBV4-3, the J call TRBJ1-1; D gene uncertain. In germline, CDR1 is LGHNA, CDR2 YSLEER. With 6 bases removed from V and 1 base from J, the gap between germline ends came to 9 bases. CDR3 length: 13 residues. CDR3 sequence (DNA): TGCGCCAGCAGTCCTACCTGGAACACTGAAGCTTTCTTT. It yields the protein CASSPTWNTEAFF.

The CDR3 DNA is TGTGCCAGCATTCTCCTGGGAGGCACCGGGGAGCTGTTTTTT. Translating it yields CASILLGGTGELFF. The J gene is TRBJ2-2, the V gene TRBV28; D is possibly TRBD2 (6 bases). The CDR3 runs to 14 residues. V lost 7 bases and J lost 4, with 13 bases in between. The germline V gene has CDR1 MDHEN and CDR2 SYDVKM.

The chain couples TRBV19 to TRBJ1-1, with a tentative D call TRBD1 (5 bases). CDR1 LNHDA and CDR2 SQIVND come from the germline V gene (reference sequence). V lost 4 bases to trimming and J lost 1 base, with 10 bases between them. The CDR3 length is 14 residues. The CDR3 reads CASSSWGPNTEAFF. CDR3 DNA: TGTGCCAGTAGTAGTTGGGGCCCGAACACTGAAGCTTTCTTT.

The chain is built from TRBV29-1 and TRBJ2-1; tentative D call: TRBD2 (5 bases). Trimming pared 3 bases from V and 1 base from J, leaving 13 bases between. The CDR3 is 15 amino acids. CDR1 and CDR2 (germline): SQVTM, ANQGSEA. The CDR3 spells CSVEGRPGSYNEQFF. CDR3 coding DNA: TGCAGCGTTGAGGGCCGGCCGGGGTCCTACAATGAGCAGTTCTTC.

The chain is built from TRBV4-2 and TRBJ1-1; D possibly corresponds to TRBD1 (6 bases). The CDR3 covers 15 residues. CDR1 and CDR2 (germline): LGHNA, YNFKEQ. V was cut by 3 bases and J by 1 base, with 12 bases left in between. The CDR3 coding sequence is TGTGCCAGCAGCCATTTGACAGGAACGAACACTGAAGCTTTCTTT. Encoded protein: CASSHLTGTNTEAFF.

The V call is TRBV10-3, the J call TRBJ1-2; 9 nucleotides match TRBD1. V gave up 8 bases and J gave up 4 bases; unmatched junction bases: 17. CDR3 size: 17 residues. The germline gives CDR1 ENHRY, CDR2 SYGVKD. As DNA, the CDR3 is TGTGCCATCGGGGGGAACCGGGACAGGGCCGAGGGCTATGGCTACACCTTC. It specifies CAIGGNRDRAEGYGYTF.

J is TRBJ2-2 and V is TRBV4-3; 9 nucleotides agree with TRBD2. Germline trimming cut 0 bases from V and 6 bases from J; bases unmatched to any gene: 11. CDR1 and CDR2 from the germline V gene are LGHNA and YSLEER. The CDR3 runs to 18 residues. The CDR3 DNA sequence: TGCGCCAGCAGCCAAGAATCTGCCGCGGGGGGGCGTTCCGGGGAGCTGTTTTTT. Protein product: CASSQESAAGGRSGELFF.